These T cell receptor beta chains were read from a single sample in a study of blood T cell repertoires in COVID-19. Repertoires were generated with immunoSEQ multiplex PCR, while TCRdb's copy carries only in-frame clones and drops some. The data contain roughly 260,000 clones, approximately 86% of them singletons. The sequencing sample was made of peripheral blood. Receptor source: a man aged 40-55 years who had recovered from COVID-19. CDR3s include the opening cysteine and the closing phenylalanine or tryptophan. D genes are given only for firm matches. Clone size, where shown, is once, few, many, or a class for clones that have expanded.

TRBJ2-3	-	-	TRBV7-6	TGTGCCAGCAGCTTACGTAGTCCTAGCACAGATACGCAGTATTTT	CASSLRSPSTDTQYF
TRBJ2-1	TRBD1	-	TRBV6-5	TGTGCCAGCAGTTGGTTCTCGGACAGGGCCAATGAGCAGTTCTTC	CASSWFSDRANEQFF
TRBJ2-3	TRBD2	-	TRBV5-1	TGCGCCAGCAGCCTTAGCGGGGATTGGACAGATACGCAGTATTTT	CASSLSGDWTDTQYF
TRBJ1-1	-	-	TRBV5-4	TGTGCCAGCAGCCATTGGGAGGGTAAGAGCACTGAAGCTTTCTTT	CASSHWEGKSTEAFF
TRBJ2-5	-	-	TRBV6-2/TRBV6-3	TGTGCCAGCAGTTCCACCCGGCAAGAGACCCAGTACTTC	CASSSTRQETQYF
TRBJ1-6	-	-	TRBV5-1	TGCGCCAGCAGCTTGGAAGGGGGAAATAATTCACCCCTCCACTTT	CASSLEGGNNSPLHF
TRBJ1-2	-	-	TRBV5-1	TGCGCCAGCAGCCTCCTAGGAGGGGTGCTCGATGGCTACACCTTC	CASSLLGGVLDGYTF
TRBJ1-2	TRBD1	few	TRBV10-3	TGTGCCATCAGTGACCGGGACAGGGTGGACTATGGCTACACCTTC	CAISDRDRVDYGYTF
TRBJ2-7	-	-	TRBV5-6	TGTGCCAGCAGGCGACTAGAATCCGAGCAGTACTTC	CASRRLESEQYF
TRBJ2-3	-	-	TRBV18	TGTGCCAGCTCAGAGGGAAGCACAGATACGCAGTATTTT	CASSEGSTDTQYF
TRBJ1-3	TRBD1	few	TRBV7-9	TGTGCCAGCAGCCCCGGGACAGGGGTAACCCCCATATATTTT	CASSPGTGVTPIYF
TRBJ1-2	-	-	TRBV9	TGTGCCAGCAGCCTCACAGGGAAGGACTATGGCTACACCTTC	CASSLTGKDYGYTF
TRBJ1-2	-	-	TRBV5-4	TGTGCCACCATGGACAGACGCACTAACTATGGCTACACCTTC	CATMDRRTNYGYTF
TRBJ2-3	-	-	TRBV7-2	TGTGCCAGCAGCGGGGCAGCAGGTGGCACAGATACGCAGTATTTT	CASSGAAGGTDTQYF
TRBJ1-6	-	-	TRBV5-6	TGTGCCAGCAGCCAGGGGTCGTCACCCCTCCACTTT	CASSQGSSPLHF
TRBJ2-3	-	-	TRBV7-8	TGTGCCAGCAGCCCGGTTATGGATACGCAGTATTTT	CASSPVMDTQYF
TRBJ1-1	-	-	TRBV27	TGTGCCAGCCACACGACCGCGGGGGGGCGCGGCACTGAAGCTTTCTTT	CASHTTAGGRGTEAFF
TRBJ1-2	-	-	TRBV30	TGTGCCTGGAGTACATACTATGGCTACACCTTC	CAWSTYYGYTF
TRBJ2-7	-	once	TRBV19	TGTGCCAGTAGTATGCAGCCTTCCGGGAACGAGCAGTACTTC	CASSMQPSGNEQYF
TRBJ1-2	-	-	TRBV11-2	TGTGCCAGCAGAAACACTCGACCGGGGGGCTACACCTTC	CASRNTRPGGYTF
TRBJ1-2	-	few	TRBV7-9	TGTGCCAGCAGCACCCGGACAGAGAACTATGGCTACACCTTC	CASSTRTENYGYTF
TRBJ1-6	TRBD1	once	TRBV9	TGTGCCAGCAGTGAGGGGGCCGTTAATTCACCCCTCCACTTT	CASSEGAVNSPLHF
TRBJ1-1	TRBD1	-	TRBV5-1	TGCGCCAGCAGCCTTACAGGGGACACTGAAGCTTTCTTT	CASSLTGDTEAFF
TRBJ1-1	-	-	TRBV6-5	TGTGCCAGCAGTTACTCGTGGGGCGTAAGCACTGAAGCTTTCTTT	CASSYSWGVSTEAFF
TRBJ2-7	-	few	TRBV7-6	TGTGCCAGCAGCTTAGATCCCAGGATCTACGAGCAGTACTTC	CASSLDPRIYEQYF
TRBJ2-2	TRBD1	-	TRBV30	TGTGCCTGGAGTGGACAGGGTCGCACCGGGGAGCTGTTTTTT	CAWSGQGRTGELFF
TRBJ2-1	TRBD1	-	TRBV3-1/TRBV3-2	TGTGCCAGCAGCCCCAGGGGGTCTTTGAGCCATGAGCAGTTCTTC	CASSPRGSLSHEQFF
TRBJ1-2	-	few	TRBV3-1/TRBV3-2	TGTGCCAGCAGCCCAAACCGCCGGGGGGGCTACACCTTC	CASSPNRRGGYTF
TRBJ2-3	-	-	TRBV19	TGTGCCAGTAGACAGGGAGGGGGTGGGAGTACAGATACGCAGTATTTT	CASRQGGGGSTDTQYF
TRBJ2-2	-	once	TRBV4-3	TGCGCCAGCAGCCAAGCCATGGTGGGGGGGCCCCGAACAAAGGAGCTGTTTTTT	CASSQAMVGGPRTKELFF
TRBJ2-7	TRBD2	-	TRBV9	TGTGCCAGCAGCGTTACCGGGACTAGCGGCTACGAGCAGTACTTC	CASSVTGTSGYEQYF
TRBJ1-1	-	-	TRBV11-2	TGTGCCAGCGTGACACAACCCAGGGTCCCAACTGAAGCTTTCTTT	CASVTQPRVPTEAFF
TRBJ2-5	TRBD2	-	TRBV11-2	TGTGCCAGCAGCCCTAGCGGGGGCGTTCAAGAGACCCAGTACTTC	CASSPSGGVQETQYF
TRBJ1-5	-	few	TRBV19	TGTGCCAGTAGTATCCAGAACAATCAGCCCCAGCATTTT	CASSIQNNQPQHF
TRBJ1-1	TRBD1	-	TRBV2	TGTGCCAGCAGTGCCGGGACAGGGATAGGCACTGAAGCTTTCTTT	CASSAGTGIGTEAFF
TRBJ1-1	-	-	TRBV11-2	TGTGCCAGCAGCTCGGGATACAGGGAAGCTGAAGCTTTCTTT	CASSSGYREAEAFF
TRBJ2-7	-	once	TRBV19	TGTGCCAGTAGCCCCGTGGCGGGATACTACGAGCAGTACTTC	CASSPVAGYYEQYF
TRBJ1-2	-	-	TRBV13	TGTGCCAGCAGCTTGGGGACTTTTGAGGGCTACACCTTC	CASSLGTFEGYTF
TRBJ2-7	-	once	TRBV12-5	TGTGCTAGTGGCTGGGGGCAGGGCCCCTACGAGCAGTACTTC	CASGWGQGPYEQYF
TRBJ1-4	-	once	TRBV12-3/TRBV12-4	TGTGCCAGCAGTTTCCTTAATGAAAAACTGTTTTTT	CASSFLNEKLFF
TRBJ2-7	TRBD1	-	TRBV3-1/TRBV3-2	TGTGCCAGCAGCCAGTTGGGACAGGGGGCCTACGAGCAGTACTTC	CASSQLGQGAYEQYF
TRBJ1-5	-	-	TRBV5-8	TGTGCCAGCAGCTTCCTGGACAGACATAGCAATCAGCCCCAGCATTTT	CASSFLDRHSNQPQHF
TRBJ2-7	-	-	TRBV6-5	TGTGCCAGCAGTTACAACCCCCCAGGGTCGCACGAGCAGTACTTC	CASSYNPPGSHEQYF
TRBJ2-7	TRBD2	-	TRBV7-8	TGTGCCAGCACCGGGACTAGCGGCCACTACGAGCAGTACTTC	CASTGTSGHYEQYF
TRBJ1-6	TRBD1	-	TRBV15	TGTGCCACCGGAGGGGGCCAGTATTCACCCCTCCACTTT	CATGGGQYSPLHF
TRBJ2-7	-	-	TRBV6-2/TRBV6-3	TGTGCCAGCAGTCCATATACCACATTCGAGCAGTACTTC	CASSPYTTFEQYF
TRBJ2-5	-	-	TRBV3-1/TRBV3-2	TGTGCCAGCAGCCCGAGATGGCAAGAGACCCAGTACTTC	CASSPRWQETQYF
TRBJ2-7	-	once	TRBV19	TGTGCCAGTAGTATAGGAGGACGATGGGGCCAAAGCTCCTACGAGCAGTACTTC	CASSIGGRWGQSSYEQYF
TRBJ2-2	-	few	TRBV7-2	TGTGCCAGCAGCTATAGCTTGGTTGCCGGGGAGCTGTTTTTT	CASSYSLVAGELFF
TRBJ1-5	-	few	TRBV7-8	TGTGCCAGCAGCTTATCTGGACAGTACAATCAGCCCCAGCATTTT	CASSLSGQYNQPQHF
TRBJ2-7	TRBD2	few	TRBV5-1	TGCGCCAGCAGCTCGGGACTAGCGGGGCCCCACTCCTACGAGCAGTACTTC	CASSSGLAGPHSYEQYF
TRBJ2-2	TRBD1	-	TRBV24-1	TGTGCCACCAGTGATCGCCGACAGGGGGAAGCCGGGGAGCTGTTTTTT	CATSDRRQGEAGELFF
TRBJ2-7	-	few	TRBV27	TGTGCCAGCAGTTTATCTCAGGGTGCCGAGCAGTACTTC	CASSLSQGAEQYF
TRBJ2-1	TRBD2	-	TRBV6-5	TGTGCCAGCTTTCCCCTAGCGGGGAACAATGAGCAGTTCTTC	CASFPLAGNNEQFF
TRBJ2-1	-	-	TRBV29-1	TGCAGCGTCGCGGGACTTGGTGGTAAAAATGAGCAGTTCTTC	CSVAGLGGKNEQFF
TRBJ2-3	-	-	TRBV5-5	TGTGCCAGCAGCTTGTGGCTAGCGACAGATACGCAGTATTTT	CASSLWLATDTQYF
TRBJ2-5	-	-	TRBV3-1/TRBV3-2	TGTGCCAGCAGCCCCCGATCGGGAGAGACCCAGTACTTC	CASSPRSGETQYF
TRBJ1-4	-	-	TRBV6-5	TGTGCCAGCAGTTCAGGGGTGTTTGAAAAACTGTTTTTT	CASSSGVFEKLFF
TRBJ2-1	-	-	TRBV7-2	TGTGCCAGCAGCTCCCTTGATGAGCAGTTCTTC	CASSSLDEQFF
TRBJ1-6	-	-	TRBV6-6	TGTGCCAGCAGAGCCCCCACGAGCTCCTATAATTCACCCCTCCACTTT	CASRAPTSSYNSPLHF